This T cell receptor (beta chain) appears in the sequencing data of a study of cytomegalovirus exposure and HLA in healthy donors. Trimming left V 1 base short and J 0 bases short, with 7 bases between. Germline V gene lookup returns CDR1 LGHNA and CDR2 YSLEER. The CDR3 has 14 amino acids. Measured with immunoSEQ multiplex PCR; TCRdb has only the in-frame clones, and not every one. The sample holds under 200,000 clones, approximately 89% seen once. The TCR comes from a woman aged 18-30 years in good health and CMV-seropositive. Sequenced material: PBMCs. The chain couples TRBV4-3 to TRBJ2-7; D gene unclear. CDR3 sequence reads: CASSQGFGSYEQYF. The CDR3 region has the DNA TGCGCCAGCAGCCAAGGGTTCGGCTCCTACGAGCAGTACTTC.